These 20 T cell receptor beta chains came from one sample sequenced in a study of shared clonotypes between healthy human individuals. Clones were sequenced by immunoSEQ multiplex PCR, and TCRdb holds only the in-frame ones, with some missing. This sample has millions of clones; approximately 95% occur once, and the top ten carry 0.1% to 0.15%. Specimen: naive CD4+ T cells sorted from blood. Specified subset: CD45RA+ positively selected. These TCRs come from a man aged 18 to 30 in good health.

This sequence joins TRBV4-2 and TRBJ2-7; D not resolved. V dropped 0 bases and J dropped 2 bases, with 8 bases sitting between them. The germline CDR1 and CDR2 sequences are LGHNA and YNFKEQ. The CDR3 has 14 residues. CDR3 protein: CASSQETITYEQYF. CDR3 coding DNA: TGTGCCAGCAGCCAAGAGACAATTACCTACGAGCAGTACTTC.

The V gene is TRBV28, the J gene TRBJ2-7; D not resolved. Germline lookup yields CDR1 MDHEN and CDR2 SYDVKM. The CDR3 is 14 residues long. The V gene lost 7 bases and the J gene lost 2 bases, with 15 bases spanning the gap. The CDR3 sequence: CASIEQGLTYEQYF. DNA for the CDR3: TGTGCCAGCATCGAACAAGGGCTGACCTACGAGCAGTACTTC.

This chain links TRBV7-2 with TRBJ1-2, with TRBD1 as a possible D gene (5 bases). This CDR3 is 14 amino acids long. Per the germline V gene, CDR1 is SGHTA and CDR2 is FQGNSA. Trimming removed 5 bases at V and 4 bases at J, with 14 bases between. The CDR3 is CASSRKAQGYGYTF. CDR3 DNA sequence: TGTGCCAGCAGCAGAAAGGCCCAGGGCTATGGCTACACCTTC.

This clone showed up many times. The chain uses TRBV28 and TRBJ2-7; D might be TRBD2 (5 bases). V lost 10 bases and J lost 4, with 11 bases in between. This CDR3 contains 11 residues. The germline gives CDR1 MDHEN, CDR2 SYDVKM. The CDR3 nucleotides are TGTGCCATTAATGAGGGTTACGAGCAGTACTTC. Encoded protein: CAINEGYEQYF.

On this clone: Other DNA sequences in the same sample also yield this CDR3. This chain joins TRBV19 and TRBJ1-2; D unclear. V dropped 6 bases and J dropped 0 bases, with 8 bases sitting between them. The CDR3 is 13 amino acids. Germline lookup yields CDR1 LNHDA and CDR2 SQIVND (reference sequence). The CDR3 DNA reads TGTGCCAGTAGCCTGGACCCTAACTATGGCTACACCTTC. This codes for CASSLDPNYGYTF.

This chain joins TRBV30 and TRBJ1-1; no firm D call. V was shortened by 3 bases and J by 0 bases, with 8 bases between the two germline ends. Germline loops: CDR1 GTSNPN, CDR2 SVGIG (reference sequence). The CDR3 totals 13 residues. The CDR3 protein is CAWRPDMNTEAFF. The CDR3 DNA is TGTGCCTGGAGGCCAGACATGAACACTGAAGCTTTCTTT.

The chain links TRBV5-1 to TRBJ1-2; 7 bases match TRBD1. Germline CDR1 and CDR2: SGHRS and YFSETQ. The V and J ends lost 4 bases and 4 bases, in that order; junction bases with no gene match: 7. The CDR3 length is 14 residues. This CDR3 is CASSGTGATYGYTF. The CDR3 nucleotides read TGCGCCAGCAGCGGTACAGGGGCGACCTATGGCTACACCTTC.

CDR3 region: CASRIQGQGAYEQYF. CDR3 in DNA: TGTGCCAGTAGGATTCAGGGACAGGGGGCTTACGAGCAGTACTTC. J is TRBJ2-7 and V is TRBV19; 12 bases fit TRBD1. V lost 6 bases, J lost 4 bases, and 7 bases stayed unmatched. The V gene's germline CDR1 is LNHDA and CDR2 SQIVND (reference sequence). The CDR3 length is 15 residues.

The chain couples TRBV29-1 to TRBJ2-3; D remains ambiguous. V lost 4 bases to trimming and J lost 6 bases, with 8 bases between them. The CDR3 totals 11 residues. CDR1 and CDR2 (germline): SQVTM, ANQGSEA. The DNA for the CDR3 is TGCAGCGTTGCACCACTGGATACGCAGTATTTT. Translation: CSVAPLDTQYF.

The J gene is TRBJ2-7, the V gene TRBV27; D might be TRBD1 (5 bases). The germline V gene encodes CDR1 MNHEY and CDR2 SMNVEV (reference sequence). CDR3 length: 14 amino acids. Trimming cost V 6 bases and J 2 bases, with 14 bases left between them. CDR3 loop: CASSHRNSTYEQYF. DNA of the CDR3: TGTGCCAGCAGCCACAGGAATAGTACCTACGAGCAGTACTTC.

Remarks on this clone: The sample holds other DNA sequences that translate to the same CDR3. CDR3 in DNA: TGCAGCGTTGATATGAACACTGAAGCTTTCTTT. Translating it yields CSVDMNTEAFF. The chain links TRBV29-1 to TRBJ1-1; D not resolved. Per germline, CDR1 SQVTM and CDR2 ANQGSEA. The V end was cut by 3 bases, the J end by 0 bases, with 2 bases between. CDR3 size: 11 residues.

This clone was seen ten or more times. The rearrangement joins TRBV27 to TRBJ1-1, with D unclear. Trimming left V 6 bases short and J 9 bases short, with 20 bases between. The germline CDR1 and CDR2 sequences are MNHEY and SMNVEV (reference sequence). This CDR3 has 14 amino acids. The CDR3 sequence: CASSELGVRRQAFF. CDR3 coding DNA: TGTGCCAGCAGCGAGCTAGGAGTGCGGAGACAAGCTTTCTTT.

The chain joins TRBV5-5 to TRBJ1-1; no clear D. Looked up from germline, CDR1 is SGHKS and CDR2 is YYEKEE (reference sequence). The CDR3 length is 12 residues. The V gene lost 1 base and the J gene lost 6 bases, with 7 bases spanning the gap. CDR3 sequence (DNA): TGTGCCAGCAGCTTGAGAAGGGCTGAAGCTTTCTTT. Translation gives CASSLRRAEAFF.

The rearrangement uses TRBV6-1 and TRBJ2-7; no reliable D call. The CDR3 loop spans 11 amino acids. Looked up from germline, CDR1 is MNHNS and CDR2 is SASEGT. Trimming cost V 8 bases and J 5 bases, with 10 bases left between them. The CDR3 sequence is CASQLSHEQYF. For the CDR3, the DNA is TGTGCCAGCCAACTTAGCCACGAGCAGTACTTC.

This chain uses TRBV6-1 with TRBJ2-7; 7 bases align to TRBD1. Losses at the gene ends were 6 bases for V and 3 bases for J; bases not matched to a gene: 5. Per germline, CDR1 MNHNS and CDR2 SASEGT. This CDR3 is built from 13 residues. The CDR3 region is CASRRGQNYEQYF. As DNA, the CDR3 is TGTGCCAGCAGGAGGGGACAGAACTACGAGCAGTACTTC.

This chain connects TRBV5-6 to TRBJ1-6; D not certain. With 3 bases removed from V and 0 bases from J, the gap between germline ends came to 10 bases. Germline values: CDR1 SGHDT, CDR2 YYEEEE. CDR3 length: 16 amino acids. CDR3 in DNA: TGTGCCAGCAGCTCTCCGACTAGCTCCTATAATTCACCCCTCCACTTT. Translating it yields CASSSPTSSYNSPLHF.

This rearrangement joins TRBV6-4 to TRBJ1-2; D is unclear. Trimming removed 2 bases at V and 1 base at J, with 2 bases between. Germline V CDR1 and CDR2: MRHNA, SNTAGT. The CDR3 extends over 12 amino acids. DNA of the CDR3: TGTGCCAGCAGTGACGATAACTATGGCTACACCTTC. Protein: CASSDDNYGYTF.

The CDR3 sequence is CASTPWPNQPQHF. Here the CDR3 DNA reads TGTGCCAGCACCCCCTGGCCTAATCAGCCCCAGCATTTT. The chain couples TRBV7-2 to TRBJ1-5; D is ambiguous. This CDR3 region has 13 residues. From germline, CDR1 is SGHTA and CDR2 FQGNSA. V shed 7 bases and J shed 4 bases, with 11 bases lying between them.

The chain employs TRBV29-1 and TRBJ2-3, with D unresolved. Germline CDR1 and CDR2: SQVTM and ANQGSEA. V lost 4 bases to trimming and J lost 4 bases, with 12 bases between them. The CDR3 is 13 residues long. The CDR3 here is CSVARQEADTQYF. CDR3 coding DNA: TGCAGCGTTGCAAGACAAGAAGCAGATACGCAGTATTTT.

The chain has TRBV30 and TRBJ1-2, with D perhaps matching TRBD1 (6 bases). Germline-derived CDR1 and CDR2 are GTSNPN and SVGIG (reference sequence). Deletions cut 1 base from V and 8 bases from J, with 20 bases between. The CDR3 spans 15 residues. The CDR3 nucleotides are TGTGCCTGGAGTGCTGGGGGCAGCCAACCCCTGGGCTACACCTTC. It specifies CAWSAGGSQPLGYTF.